This TCR beta chain is from a study of blood T cell repertoires in COVID-19 (dated by TCRdb to about 2020). Context from the whole study: Samples from collaborators originated in the United States, Italy and Spain and spanned both the acute and convalescent phases of COVID-19. Samples were obtained from the ongoing ImmuneRACE study (first 160 participants) and from about 1,300 subjects provided by 6 global collaborators. Nearly every sample came with metadata listing a de-identified subject ID, COVID-19 status, age in years and sex. The repertoires were released in a freely available public database intended as a resource for research on the immune response to SARS-CoV-2. Subjects who had been exposed to COVID-19, were actively infected with it, or had recovered from it provided the deeply sampled blood TCRbeta repertoires that made up the dataset. Where available, HLA class I and class II types were obtained from metadata supplied by the sample provider rather than from assay-based typing. The prospective study material was composed of cDNA or gDNA derived from T cells, B-cell-depleted T cells, or PBMCs. What the authors observed across the whole study: The quantity of clinical and demographic metadata differed by source and by participant and was supplied without curation.

The CDR1 and CDR2 encoded by the germline V gene are SNHLY and FYNNEI. The CDR3 covers 10 residues, taking in both the cysteine and the phenylalanine. Solely the CDR3 DNA is kept, with 30 bases framed from the first base. The V and J ends are trimmed by 8 bases and 6 bases, leaving 6 bases between them. TCRbeta CDR3 regions were amplified from genomic DNA by means of the immunoSEQ Assay, a bias-controlled multiplex PCR. The authors' analysis ran thus. The number of nucleated cells in each sample was estimated by amplification of reference gene primers within the assay. To quantify the absolute abundance of each unique TCRbeta CDR3 rearrangement, sequence reads were collapsed and filtered. For each sample, productive Simpson clonality was calculated as the square root of Simpson's diversity index across productive rearrangements. The table comes from immuneACCESS by way of TCRdb, which keeps in-frame sequences with V and J called. Part of the clones is missing from these tables; in studies checked, under half for an unresolved V gene and the rest for unknown reasons. The V and J calls and the clone size are those of that table, but D and trimming were determined from the DNA. Counted in this sample were approximately 92,000 clones; roughly 86% of them appeared once. The ten largest clones take up 13% of the sample.

About this clone: The antigen it binds to is not known. Base-call qualities are not available, and no considerably larger clone is one nucleotide away.

Each collaborating institution followed its own protocols to collect whole blood in K2EDTA tubes. For TCRbeta analysis, collaborators shipped samples in one of three forms: frozen whole blood, isolated PBMCs, or DNA extracted from either of those sample types. Sequencing was carried out using peripheral blood. This receptor was identified in a woman aged 55-69 years in a cohort sampled during active or convalescent COVID-19. The V and J segments used are TRBV2 and TRBJ2-3; TRBD2 is a weak D gene call, 6 bases matching. The nucleotide sequence is TGTGCCAGCCGGGAGGATACGCAGTATTTT. This is translated as CASREDTQYF.